Below, one T cell receptor beta chain is given with its context. Its antigen is as yet unknown. This record belongs to a study of T cells after posttransplantation cyclophosphamide. Profiling relied on immunoSEQ multiplex PCR, and the TCRdb table lists in-frame clones only, not all of them. The data show 20,000 to 30,000 clones, with none appearing a single time. The ends were cut back, 2 bases at V and 10 bases at J, with 9 bases in the middle. Germline loops: CDR1 MGHRA, CDR2 YSYEKL. There are 13 residues in the CDR3. On the day of bone marrow donation, the related graft donor provided peripheral blood. Study-wide results and limits: Later post-transplant blood repertoires were often dominated by donor CD8+ memory clones. TRB clonality was highly associated with recipient CMV seropositivity and reactivation.

This TCR came from a man aged 45-65 years in good health, CMV-negative, and a related stem cell transplant donor. The sample taken for sequencing was PBMCs. This chain connects TRBV4-1 to TRBJ1-6; unclear D gene. CDR3 coding DNA: TGCGCCAGCAGCCAAAGGACGGGGTCACCCCTCCACTTT. It codes for CASSQRTGSPLHF.